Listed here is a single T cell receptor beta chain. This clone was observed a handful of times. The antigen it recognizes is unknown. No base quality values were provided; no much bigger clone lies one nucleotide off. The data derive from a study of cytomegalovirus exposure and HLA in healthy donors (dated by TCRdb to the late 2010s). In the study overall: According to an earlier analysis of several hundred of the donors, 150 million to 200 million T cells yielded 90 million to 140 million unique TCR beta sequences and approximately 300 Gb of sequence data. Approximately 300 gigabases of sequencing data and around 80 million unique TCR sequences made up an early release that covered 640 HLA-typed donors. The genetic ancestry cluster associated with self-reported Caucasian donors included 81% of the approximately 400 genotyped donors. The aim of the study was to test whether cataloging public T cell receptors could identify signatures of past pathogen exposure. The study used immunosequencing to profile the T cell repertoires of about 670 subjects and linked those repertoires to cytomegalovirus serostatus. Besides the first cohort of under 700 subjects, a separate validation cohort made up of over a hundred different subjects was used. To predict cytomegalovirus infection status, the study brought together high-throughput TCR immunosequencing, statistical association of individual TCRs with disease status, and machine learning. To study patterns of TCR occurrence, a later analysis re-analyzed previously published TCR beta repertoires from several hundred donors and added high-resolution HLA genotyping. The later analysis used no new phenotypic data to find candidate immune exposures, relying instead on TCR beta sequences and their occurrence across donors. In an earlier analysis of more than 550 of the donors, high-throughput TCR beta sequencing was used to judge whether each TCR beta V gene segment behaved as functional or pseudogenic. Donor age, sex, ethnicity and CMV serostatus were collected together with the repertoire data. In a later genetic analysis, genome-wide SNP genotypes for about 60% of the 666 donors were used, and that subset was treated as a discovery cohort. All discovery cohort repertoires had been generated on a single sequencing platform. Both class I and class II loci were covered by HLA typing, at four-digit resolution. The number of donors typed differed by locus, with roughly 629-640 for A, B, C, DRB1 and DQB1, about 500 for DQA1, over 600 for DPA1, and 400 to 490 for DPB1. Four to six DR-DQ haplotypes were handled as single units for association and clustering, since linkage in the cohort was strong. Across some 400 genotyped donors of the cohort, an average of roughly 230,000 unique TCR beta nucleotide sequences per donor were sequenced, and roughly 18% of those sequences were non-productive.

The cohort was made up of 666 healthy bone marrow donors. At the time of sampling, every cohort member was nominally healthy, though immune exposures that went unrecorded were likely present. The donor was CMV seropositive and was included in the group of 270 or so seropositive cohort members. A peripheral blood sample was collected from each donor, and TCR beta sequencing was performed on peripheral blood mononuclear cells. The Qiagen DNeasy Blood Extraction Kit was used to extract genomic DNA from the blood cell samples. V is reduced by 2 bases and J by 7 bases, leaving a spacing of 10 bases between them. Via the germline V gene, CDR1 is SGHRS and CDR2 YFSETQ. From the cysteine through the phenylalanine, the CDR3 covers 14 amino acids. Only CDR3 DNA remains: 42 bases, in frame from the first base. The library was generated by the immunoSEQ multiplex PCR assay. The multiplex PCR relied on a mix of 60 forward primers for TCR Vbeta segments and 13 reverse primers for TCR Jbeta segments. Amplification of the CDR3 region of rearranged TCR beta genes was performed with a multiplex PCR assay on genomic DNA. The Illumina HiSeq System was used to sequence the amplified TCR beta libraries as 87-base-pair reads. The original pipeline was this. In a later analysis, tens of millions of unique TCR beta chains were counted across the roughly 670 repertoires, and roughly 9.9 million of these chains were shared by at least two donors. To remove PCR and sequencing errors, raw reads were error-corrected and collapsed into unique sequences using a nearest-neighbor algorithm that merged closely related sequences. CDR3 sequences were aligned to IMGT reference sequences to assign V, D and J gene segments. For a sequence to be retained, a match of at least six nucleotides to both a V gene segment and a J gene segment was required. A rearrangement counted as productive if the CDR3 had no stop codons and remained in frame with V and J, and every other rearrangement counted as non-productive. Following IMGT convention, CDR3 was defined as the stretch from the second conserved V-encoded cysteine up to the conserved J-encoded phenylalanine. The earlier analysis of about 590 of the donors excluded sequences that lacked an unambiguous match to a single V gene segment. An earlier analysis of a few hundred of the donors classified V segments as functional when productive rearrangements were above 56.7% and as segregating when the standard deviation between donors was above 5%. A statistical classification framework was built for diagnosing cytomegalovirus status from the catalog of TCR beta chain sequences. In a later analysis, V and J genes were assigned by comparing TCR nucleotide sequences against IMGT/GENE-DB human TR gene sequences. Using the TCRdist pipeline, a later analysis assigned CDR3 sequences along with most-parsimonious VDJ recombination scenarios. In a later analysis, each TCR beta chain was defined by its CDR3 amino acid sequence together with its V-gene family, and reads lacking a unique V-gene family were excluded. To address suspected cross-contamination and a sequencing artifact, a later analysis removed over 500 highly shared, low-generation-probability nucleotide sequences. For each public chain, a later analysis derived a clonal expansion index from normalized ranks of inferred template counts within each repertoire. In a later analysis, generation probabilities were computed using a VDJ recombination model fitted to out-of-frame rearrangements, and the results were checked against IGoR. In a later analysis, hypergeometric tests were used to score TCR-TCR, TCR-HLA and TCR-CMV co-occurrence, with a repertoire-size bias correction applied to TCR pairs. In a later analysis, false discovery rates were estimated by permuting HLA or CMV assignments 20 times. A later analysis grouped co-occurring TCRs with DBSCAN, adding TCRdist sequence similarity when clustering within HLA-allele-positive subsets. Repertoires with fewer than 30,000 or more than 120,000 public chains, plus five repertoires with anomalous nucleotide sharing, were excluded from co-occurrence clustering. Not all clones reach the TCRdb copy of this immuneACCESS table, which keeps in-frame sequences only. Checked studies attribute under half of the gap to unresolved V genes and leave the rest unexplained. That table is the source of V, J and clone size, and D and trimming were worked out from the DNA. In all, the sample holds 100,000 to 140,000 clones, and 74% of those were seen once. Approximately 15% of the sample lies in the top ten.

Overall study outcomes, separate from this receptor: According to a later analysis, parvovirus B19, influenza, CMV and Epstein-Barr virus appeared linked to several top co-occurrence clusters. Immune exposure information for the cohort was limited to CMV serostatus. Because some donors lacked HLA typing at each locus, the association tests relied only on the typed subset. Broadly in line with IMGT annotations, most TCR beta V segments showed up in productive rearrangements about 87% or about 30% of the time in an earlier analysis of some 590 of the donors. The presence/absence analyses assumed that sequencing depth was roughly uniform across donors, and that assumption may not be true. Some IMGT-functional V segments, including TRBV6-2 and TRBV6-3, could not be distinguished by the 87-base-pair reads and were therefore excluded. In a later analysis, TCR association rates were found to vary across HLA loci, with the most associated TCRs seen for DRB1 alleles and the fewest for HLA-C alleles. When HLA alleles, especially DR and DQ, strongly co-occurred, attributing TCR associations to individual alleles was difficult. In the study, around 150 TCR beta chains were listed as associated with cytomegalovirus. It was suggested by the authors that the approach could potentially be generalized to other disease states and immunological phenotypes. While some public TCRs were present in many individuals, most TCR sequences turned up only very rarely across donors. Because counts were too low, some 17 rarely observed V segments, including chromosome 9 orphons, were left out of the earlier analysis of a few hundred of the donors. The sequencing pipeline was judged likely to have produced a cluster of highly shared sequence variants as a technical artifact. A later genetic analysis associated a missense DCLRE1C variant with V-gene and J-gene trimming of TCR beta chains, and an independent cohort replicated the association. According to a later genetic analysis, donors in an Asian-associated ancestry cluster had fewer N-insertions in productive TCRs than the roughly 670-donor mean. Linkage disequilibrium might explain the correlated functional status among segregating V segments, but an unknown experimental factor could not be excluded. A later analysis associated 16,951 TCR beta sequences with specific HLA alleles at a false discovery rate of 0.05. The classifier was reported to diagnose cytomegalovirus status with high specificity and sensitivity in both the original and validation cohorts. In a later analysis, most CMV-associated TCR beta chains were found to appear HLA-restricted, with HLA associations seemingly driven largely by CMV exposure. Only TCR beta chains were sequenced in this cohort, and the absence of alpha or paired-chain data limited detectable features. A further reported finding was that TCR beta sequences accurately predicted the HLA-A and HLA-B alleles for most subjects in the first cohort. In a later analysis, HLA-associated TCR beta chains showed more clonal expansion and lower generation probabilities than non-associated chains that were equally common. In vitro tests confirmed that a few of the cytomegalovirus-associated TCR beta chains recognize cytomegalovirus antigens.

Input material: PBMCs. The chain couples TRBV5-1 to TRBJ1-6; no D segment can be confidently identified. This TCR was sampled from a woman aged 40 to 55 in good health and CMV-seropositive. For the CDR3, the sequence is CASSFAAENSPLHF. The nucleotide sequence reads TGCGCCAGCAGCTTCGCGGCAGAGAATTCACCCCTCCACTTT.